This T cell receptor (beta chain) was captured by sequencing in a study of T cell changes during pregnancy in multiple sclerosis. The CDR3 is made up of 14 amino acids. Germline values: CDR1 MDHEN, CDR2 SYDVKM. The V gene end was trimmed by 7 bases and the J gene end by 4 bases; junction bases not matched to a gene: 9. The table came from immunoSEQ multiplex PCR; TCRdb's copy has only in-frame clones and leaves some out. Among tens of thousands of clones listed, 92% were seen once. The genes are TRBV28 and TRBJ1-2; the match to TRBD1 covers 7 bases. The sequencing here drew on peripheral blood, taken after pregnancy. This receptor was obtained from a female donor with multiple sclerosis, enrolled in a pregnancy study. CDR3 sequence: CASNLIDRAYGYTF. Here the CDR3 DNA reads TGTGCCAGCAACCTGATCGACAGGGCCTATGGCTACACCTTC.